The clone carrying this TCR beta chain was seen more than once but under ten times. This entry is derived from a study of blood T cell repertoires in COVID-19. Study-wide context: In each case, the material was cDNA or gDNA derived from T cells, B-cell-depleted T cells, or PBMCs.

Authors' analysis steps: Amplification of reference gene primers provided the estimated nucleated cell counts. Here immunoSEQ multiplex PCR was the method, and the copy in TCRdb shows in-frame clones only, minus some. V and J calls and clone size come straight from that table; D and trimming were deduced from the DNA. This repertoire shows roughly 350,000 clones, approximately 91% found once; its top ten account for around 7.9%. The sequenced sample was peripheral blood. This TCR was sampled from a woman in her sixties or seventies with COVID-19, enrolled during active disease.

The CDR3 here is CASSNTGIHEQYF. CDR3 coding DNA: TGTGCCAGCAGTAACACAGGGATCCACGAGCAGTACTTC. The chain couples TRBV28 to TRBJ2-7; D may be TRBD1 (6 bases). V dropped 5 bases and J dropped 5 bases, with 13 bases sitting between them. The CDR3 has 13 residues. Germline CDR1 is MDHEN and CDR2 is SYDVKM.